The source of this T cell receptor (beta chain) is a study of blood T cell repertoires in COVID-19. Overall study: Samples of COVID-19 (acute and convalescent) were obtained from the United States, Italy and Spain.

Original handling: Reference gene primer amplification in the assay estimated nucleated cell counts. Here immunoSEQ multiplex PCR was the method, and the copy in TCRdb shows in-frame clones only, minus some. V and J calls and clone size follow that table, whereas D and trimming were derived from the DNA. The sample holds 240,000 or so clones; approximately 86% are singletons and the top ten take 5.5% to 7.5%. This clone was observed a handful of times. Other nucleotide sequences in the sample specify the same CDR3. CDR3 length: 13 residues. From germline, CDR1 is WSHSY and CDR2 SAAADI. With V trimmed by 2 bases and J by 9 bases, 0 bases remained unmatched.

The sample was peripheral blood. This chain links TRBV10-2 with TRBJ1-6, with 8 bases fitting TRBD1. The TCR was taken from a woman in her 70s with active or convalescent COVID-19. CDR3 amino acids: CASSEQGASPLHF. DNA of the CDR3: TGCGCCAGCAGTGAGCAGGGGGCTTCACCCCTCCACTTT.